This T cell receptor beta chain was obtained from a study of CD8 T cells in Susac syndrome. TCR beta sequences were obtained from blood CD8+ and CD4+ T cells. FACS enriched CD8+ TEMRA cells, while bulk CD8+ and CD4+ were negatively isolated. Random hexamers primed reverse transcription of roughly 0.5 to 1 ug RNA. The amplification used immunoSEQ multiplex PCR on TCR beta CDR3; it spanned 54 Vbeta and 13 Jbeta. One entry per CDR3 protein, called by TCRdb with MiXCR from the immunoSEQ multiplex PCR reads. The data contain about 120,000 distinct CDR3 sequences, just under 95% of them singletons. Unmatched junction bases numbered 5, after V lost 4 bases and J lost 7 bases. Germline V gives CDR1 DFQATT, CDR2 SNEGSKA (reference sequence). The length of the CDR3 is 13 residues.

This sequence originates from a human donor with multiple sclerosis. What was sequenced was CD4+ T cells from PBMCs. The chain carries TRBV20-1 and TRBJ1-4; 8 nucleotides align to TRBD1. The CDR3 protein is CSATGGSGEKLFF. CDR3 sequence (DNA): TGCAGTGCTACAGGGGGCTCGGGTGAAAAACTGTTTTTT.